This T cell receptor beta chain is drawn from a study of T cells after yellow fever vaccination. Findings and caveats of the study: Peaking on day 5 versus 15, the secondary response was faster but weaker. Among primary-vaccination clones, most reappeared after the booster, at approximately 96% for CD4 and around 91% for CD8. Overall, a small share of clonotypes was seen in both CD4 and CD8 compartments.

Trimming removed 5 bases at V and 3 bases at J, with 11 bases between. The CDR3 loop spans 14 amino acids. In germline, CDR1 is SEHNR, CDR2 FQNEAQ (reference sequence). They built TCR cDNA with 5'RACE template switching, a step that put in a universal primer site and UMIs. From the 5' RACE reads, TCRdb called clonotypes with MiXCR, one entry per CDR3 protein. The sample consists of about 500,000 distinct CDR3 sequences, about 17% of them appearing once. This clonotype was counted many times. The antigen is not known. The chain uses TRBV7-9 and TRBJ2-4; D not resolved. The source is a man between 18 and 35 years old who received the YFV17D yellow fever vaccine. The specimen comprised PBMCs, sampled about 5 days after the first yellow fever vaccination. Here the CDR3 DNA reads TGTGCCAGCAGCCCCACCGGTCACAAAAACATTCAGTACTTC. It codes for CASSPTGHKNIQYF.